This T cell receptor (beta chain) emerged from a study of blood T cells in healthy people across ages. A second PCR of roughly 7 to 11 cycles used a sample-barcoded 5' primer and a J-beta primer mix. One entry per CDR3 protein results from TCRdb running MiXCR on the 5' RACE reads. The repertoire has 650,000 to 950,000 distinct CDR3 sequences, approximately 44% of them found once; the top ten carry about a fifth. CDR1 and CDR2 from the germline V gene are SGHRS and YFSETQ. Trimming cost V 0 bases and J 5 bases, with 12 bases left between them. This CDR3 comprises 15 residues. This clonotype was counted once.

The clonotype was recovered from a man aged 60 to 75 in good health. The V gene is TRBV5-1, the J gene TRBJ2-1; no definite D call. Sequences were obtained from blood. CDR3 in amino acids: CASSLGAQRHNEQFF. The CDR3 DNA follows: TGCGCCAGCAGCTTGGGTGCCCAGCGACACAATGAGCAGTTCTTC.